This TCR beta chain was sequenced for a study of T cells after yellow fever vaccination. The wider study: The fractions with low cell numbers were processed using SMART-Seq v4 Ultra Low Input.

This clonotype has a count of ten or more. MiXCR, run by TCRdb on the 5' RACE reads, gives a single entry per CDR3 protein. The top ten clones hold roughly a fifth of a sample with about 320,000 distinct CDR3 sequences, 3.5% to 4.5% of them seen once. CDR3 length: 15 residues. V lost 4 bases and J lost 1, with 13 bases in between. Germline CDR1 MGHRA, CDR2 YSYEKL. This sequence joins TRBV4-1 and TRBJ1-2; D unclear. The source material was PBMCs, sampled 15 days after the yellow fever booster vaccination. The source is a young man who received the YFV17D yellow fever vaccine. The CDR3 region is CASSLAFFFNYGYTF. The CDR3 region has the DNA TGCGCCAGCAGCCTGGCTTTTTTTTTTAACTATGGCTACACCTTC.